This T cell receptor beta chain was retrieved from a study of blood T cells in healthy people across ages. This clonotype was seen a handful of times. The CDR3 is 15 residues long. In germline, CDR1 is SGHDN, CDR2 FVKESK. Trimming took 2 bases from V and 2 from J, leaving 12 bases between them. Then a second PCR, running roughly 7 to 12 cycles, was carried out with a sample-barcoded 5' primer and a J-beta primer mix. TCRdb fed the 5' RACE reads into MiXCR, producing one record per CDR3 protein. This sample yields about 1.4 million distinct CDR3 sequences, of which approximately 59% are seen a single time; approximately 7% belongs to the top ten.

The gene calls are TRBV14 and TRBJ1-2; the D gene is possibly TRBD1 (5 bases). The sequence came from a man aged 18-30 years in good health. Sequenced input: blood. The CDR3 DNA is TGTGCCAGCAGCCAAAGGGACGGTAAAAACTATGGCTACACCTTC. The encoded protein is CASSQRDGKNYGYTF.